These 2 T cell receptor beta chains share one sample of origin, sequenced in a study of blood T cells in healthy people across ages. A second PCR of about 7 to 12 cycles used a sample-barcoded 5' primer and a J-beta primer mix. Each CDR3 protein is one row after TCRdb ran MiXCR on the 5' RACE reads. The sample lists approximately 1.5 million distinct CDR3 sequences, 30% to 40% occurring once. The material sequenced was blood. Source of these receptors: a woman in her 30s in good health.

This clonotype was seen only a few times. The DNA for the CDR3 is TGCAGTGCTAGTAACGGGACAGGGAGTTCTAAACTGTTTTTT. It is translated as CSASNGTGSSKLFF. The chain uses TRBV20-1 and TRBJ1-4, with 9 bases aligning to TRBD1. V was pared by 3 bases and J by 11 bases, with 10 bases of the junction left unmatched. The CDR3 runs 14 residues. Germline V gene sequence: CDR1 DFQATT, CDR2 SNEGSKA (reference sequence).

V usage is TRBV7-9 and J usage is TRBJ1-2; D is uncertain. CDR3 size: 13 residues. The V end was cut by 1 base, the J end by 4 bases, with 7 bases between. The germline CDR1 and CDR2 sequences are SEHNR and FQNEAQ (reference sequence). CDR3 sequence reads: CASSLVKIYGYTF. As DNA, the CDR3 is TGTGCCAGCAGCTTAGTGAAGATCTATGGCTACACCTTC.